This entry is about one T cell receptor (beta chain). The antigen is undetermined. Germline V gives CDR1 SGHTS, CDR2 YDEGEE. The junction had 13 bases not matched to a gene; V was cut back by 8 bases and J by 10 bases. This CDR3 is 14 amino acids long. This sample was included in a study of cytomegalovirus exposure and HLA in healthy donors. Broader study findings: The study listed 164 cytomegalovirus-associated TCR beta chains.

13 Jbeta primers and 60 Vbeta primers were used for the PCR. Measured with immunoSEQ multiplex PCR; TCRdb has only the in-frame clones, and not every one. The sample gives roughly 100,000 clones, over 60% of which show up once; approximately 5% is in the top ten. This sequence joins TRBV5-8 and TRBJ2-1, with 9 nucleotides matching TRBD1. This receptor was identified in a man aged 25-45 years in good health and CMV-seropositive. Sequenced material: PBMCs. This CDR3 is CARQRTGVWSEQFF. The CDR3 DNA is TGTGCCAGACAAAGGACAGGGGTATGGTCGGAGCAGTTCTTC.